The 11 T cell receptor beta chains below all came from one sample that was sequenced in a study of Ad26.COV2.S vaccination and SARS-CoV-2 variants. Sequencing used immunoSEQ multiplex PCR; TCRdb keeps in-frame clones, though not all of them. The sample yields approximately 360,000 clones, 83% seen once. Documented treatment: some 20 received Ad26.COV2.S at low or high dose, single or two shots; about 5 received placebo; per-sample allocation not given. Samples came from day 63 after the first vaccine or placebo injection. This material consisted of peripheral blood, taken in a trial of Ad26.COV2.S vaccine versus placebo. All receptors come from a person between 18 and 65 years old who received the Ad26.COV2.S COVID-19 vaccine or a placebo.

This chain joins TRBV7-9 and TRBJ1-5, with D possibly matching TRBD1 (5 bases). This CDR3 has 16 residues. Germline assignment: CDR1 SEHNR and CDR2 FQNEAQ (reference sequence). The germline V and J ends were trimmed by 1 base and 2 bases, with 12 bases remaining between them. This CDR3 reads CASSLGAQGGNQPQHF. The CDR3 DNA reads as TGTGCCAGCAGCTTAGGGGCGCAGGGCGGCAATCAGCCCCAGCATTTT. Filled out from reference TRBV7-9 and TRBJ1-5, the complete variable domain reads DTGVSQNPRHKITKRGQNVTFRCDPISEHNRLYWYRQTLGQGPEFLTYFQNEAQLEKSRLLSDRFSAERPKGSFSTLEIQRTEQGDSAMYLCASSLGAQGGNQPQHFGDGTRLSIL.

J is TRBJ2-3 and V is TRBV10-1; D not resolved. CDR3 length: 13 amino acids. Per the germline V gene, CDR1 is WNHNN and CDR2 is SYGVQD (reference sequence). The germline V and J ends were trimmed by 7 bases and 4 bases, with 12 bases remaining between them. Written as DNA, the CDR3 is TGCGCCAGCAAGGACGGAATTGCAGATACGCAGTATTTT. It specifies CASKDGIADTQYF.

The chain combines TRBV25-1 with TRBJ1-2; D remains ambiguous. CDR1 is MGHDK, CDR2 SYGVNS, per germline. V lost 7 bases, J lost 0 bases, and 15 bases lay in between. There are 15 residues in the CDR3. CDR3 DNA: TGTGCCAGCATGGGAGGTCGGCCTTCTAACTATGGCTACACCTTC. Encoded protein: CASMGGRPSNYGYTF.

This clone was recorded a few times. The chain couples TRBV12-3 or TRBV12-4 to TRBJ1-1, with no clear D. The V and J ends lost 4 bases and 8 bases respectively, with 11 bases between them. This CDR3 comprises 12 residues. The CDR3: CASSSPPGEAFF. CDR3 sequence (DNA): TGTGCCAGCAGTTCCCCCCCGGGGGAAGCTTTCTTT.

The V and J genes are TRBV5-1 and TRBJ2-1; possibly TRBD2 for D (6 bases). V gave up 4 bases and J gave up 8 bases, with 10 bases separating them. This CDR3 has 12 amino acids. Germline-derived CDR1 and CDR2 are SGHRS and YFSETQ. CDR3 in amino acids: CASSKGGYEQFF. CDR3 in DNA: TGCGCCAGCAGCAAGGGAGGCTATGAGCAGTTCTTC.

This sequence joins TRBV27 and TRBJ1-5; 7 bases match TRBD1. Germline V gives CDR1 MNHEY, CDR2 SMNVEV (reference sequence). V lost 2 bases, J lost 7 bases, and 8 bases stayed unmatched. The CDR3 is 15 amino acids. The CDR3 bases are TGTGCCAGCAGTTTAGATAACAGGGGACACCAGCCCCAGCATTTT. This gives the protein CASSLDNRGHQPQHF.

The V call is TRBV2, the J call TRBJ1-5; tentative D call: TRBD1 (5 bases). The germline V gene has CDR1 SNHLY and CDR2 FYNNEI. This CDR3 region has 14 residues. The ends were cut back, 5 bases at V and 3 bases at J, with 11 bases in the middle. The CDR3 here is CASSRQPYNQPQHF. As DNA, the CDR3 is TGTGCCAGCAGTAGACAGCCTTACAATCAGCCCCAGCATTTT.

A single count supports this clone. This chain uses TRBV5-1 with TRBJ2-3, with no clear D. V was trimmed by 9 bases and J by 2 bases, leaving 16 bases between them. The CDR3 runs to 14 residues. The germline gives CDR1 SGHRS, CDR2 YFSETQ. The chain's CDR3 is CATARVTYTDTQYF. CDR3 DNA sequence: TGCGCCACCGCCCGGGTGACCTACACAGATACGCAGTATTTT.

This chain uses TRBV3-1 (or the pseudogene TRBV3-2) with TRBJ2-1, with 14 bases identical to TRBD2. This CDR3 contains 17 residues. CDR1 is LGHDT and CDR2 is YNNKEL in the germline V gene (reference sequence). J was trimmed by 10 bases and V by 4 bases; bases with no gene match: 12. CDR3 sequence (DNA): TGTGCCAGCAGCCCAGGACTAGCGGGGGGTTTGGTGCGGGAGCAGTTCTTC. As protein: CASSPGLAGGLVREQFF.

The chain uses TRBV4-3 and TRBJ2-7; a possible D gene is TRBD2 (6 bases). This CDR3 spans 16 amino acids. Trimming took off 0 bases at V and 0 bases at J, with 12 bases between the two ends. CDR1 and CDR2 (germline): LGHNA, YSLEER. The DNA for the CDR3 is TGCGCCAGCAGCCAAGATTCGGGGGAGAGCTCCTACGAGCAGTACTTC. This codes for CASSQDSGESSYEQYF.

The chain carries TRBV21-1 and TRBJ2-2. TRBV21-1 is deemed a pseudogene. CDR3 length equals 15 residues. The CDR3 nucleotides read TGTGCCAGCAGCGTCCGGGACGGGGACACCGGGGAGCTGTTTTTT. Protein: CASSVRDGDTGELFF.